This entry lists 31 T cell receptor beta chains sequenced from one sample in a study of T cell repertoires in cytomegalovirus infection. TCRdb passed the reads through MiXCR, listing each CDR3 protein once. The sample holds roughly 500,000 distinct CDR3 sequences, about 42% seen once. These receptors lack a known antigen. The material was cultured PBMCs, obtained from culture after CMV antigen stimulation. The origin of the receptors is a human donor in good health (CMV status not recorded). Some clones in this sample may be carry-over from other donors' samples.

This clonotype turned up a few times. This chain uses TRBV7-9 with TRBJ1-1; D unclear. This CDR3 region has 13 residues. From germline, CDR1 is SEHNR and CDR2 FQNEAQ (reference sequence). With 4 bases removed from V and 4 bases from J, the gap between germline ends came to 10 bases. The CDR3 DNA is TGTGCCAGCAGCTATAGAACGGGCACTGAAGCTTTCTTT. Protein product: CASSYRTGTEAFF.

J is TRBJ2-5 and V is TRBV20-1; no clear D. Trimming stripped 1 base from V and 2 bases from J, with 5 bases between. The CDR3 runs to 12 residues. Germline V gene data show CDR1 as DFQATT and CDR2 as SNEGSKA (reference sequence). The CDR3: CSARGWQETQYF. The CDR3 coding sequence is TGCAGTGCTAGAGGTTGGCAAGAGACCCAGTACTTC.

The rearrangement joins TRBV6-6 to TRBJ1-1; D is perhaps TRBD1 (5 bases). Trimming pared 5 bases from V and 0 bases from J, leaving 10 bases between. The CDR3 contains 14 residues. The germline gives CDR1 MNHNY, CDR2 SVGAGI (reference sequence). The CDR3: CASSKQVMNTEAFF. The DNA for the CDR3 is TGTGCCAGCAGTAAACAGGTGATGAACACTGAAGCTTTCTTT.

This clonotype was observed at least ten times. The chain carries TRBV7-2 and TRBJ2-1, with D maybe TRBD2 (7 bases). The CDR3 consists of 15 residues. Germline CDR1 reads SGHTA; CDR2 reads FQGNSA. The V end lost 0 bases, the J end lost 4 bases, and 10 bases lay between the germline ends. The CDR3 DNA reads TGTGCCAGCAGCTTAGCGGGGGGGCTTTACAATGAGCAGTTCTTC. Its translation: CASSLAGGLYNEQFF.

The genes are TRBV6-5 and TRBJ1-2; 7 nucleotides align to TRBD1. The junction had 9 bases not matched to a gene; V was cut back by 6 bases and J by 5 bases. This CDR3 comprises 14 residues. Germline-derived CDR1 and CDR2 are MNHEY and SVGAGI. In nucleotides, the CDR3 is TGTGCCAGCAGGAGGGGCAAACAGGGGTATGGCTACACCTTC. Encoded protein: CASRRGKQGYGYTF.

This clonotype was observed a few times. The chain employs TRBV7-2 and TRBJ1-5, with no clear D. The CDR3 length is 13 residues. Germline V gene sequence: CDR1 SGHTA, CDR2 FQGNSA. The V end was cut by 5 bases, the J end by 7 bases, with 12 bases between. The CDR3: CASSPSDAQPQHF. The CDR3 bases are TGTGCCAGCAGCCCGTCCGATGCACAGCCCCAGCATTTT.

The sample holds one count of this clonotype. The genes are TRBV2 and TRBJ2-7, with D possibly being TRBD1 (6 bases). Per the germline V gene, CDR1 is SNHLY and CDR2 is FYNNEI. The V and J ends lost 6 bases and 2 bases respectively, with 17 bases between them. This CDR3 is built from 15 residues. The CDR3 loop is CASRASTGYAYEQYF. As DNA, the CDR3 is TGTGCCAGCAGAGCAAGCACAGGGTACGCCTACGAGCAGTACTTC.

This clonotype occurred a few times. CDR3 protein: CASSSGTGGFANTGELFF. DNA of the CDR3: TGTGCCAGCAGCTCCGGGACAGGGGGGTTCGCGAACACCGGGGAGCTGTTTTTT. The J gene is TRBJ2-2, the V gene TRBV7-2; TRBD1 matches at 11 bases. CDR1 SGHTA and CDR2 FQGNSA come from the germline V gene. This CDR3 is 18 amino acids long. V was pared by 4 bases and J by 0 bases, with 7 bases of the junction left unmatched.

The chain combines TRBV6-2 or TRBV6-3 with TRBJ1-5, with D tentatively TRBD1 (5 bases). Trimming removed 5 bases at V and 0 bases at J, with 20 bases between. This CDR3 contains 18 residues. Germline loops: CDR1 MNHEY, CDR2 SVGEGT. The CDR3 spells CASSRLLARQTSNQPQHF. The DNA of the CDR3 is TGTGCCAGCAGTCGTTTACTAGCCCGACAGACTAGCAATCAGCCCCAGCATTTT.

This chain connects TRBV7-6 to TRBJ2-1, with no clear D. V lost 5 bases, J lost 1 base, and 12 bases lay in between. CDR3 length: 15 residues. The V gene's germline CDR1 is SGHVS and CDR2 FNYEAQ. The CDR3 coding sequence is TGTGCCAGCAGCCACCTCCTGGGTTCCTACAATGAGCAGTTCTTC. It is translated as CASSHLLGSYNEQFF.

This clonotype was seen once. The chain links TRBV2 to TRBJ2-3; 8 nucleotides agree with TRBD2. Germline V gene sequence: CDR1 SNHLY, CDR2 FYNNEI. The CDR3 is 15 amino acids. Trimming cost V 7 bases and J 8 bases; bases outside gene matches: 14. The chain's CDR3 is CASKLPAGVTGTQYF. CDR3 in DNA: TGTGCCAGCAAGTTACCAGCGGGAGTAACGGGTACGCAGTATTTT. The full variable domain, its missing parts supplied by reference TRBV2 and TRBJ2-3, is EPEVTQTPSHQVTQMGQEVILRCVPISNHLYFYWYRQILGQKVEFLVSFYNNEISEKSEIFDDQFSVERPDGSNFTLKIRSTKLEDSAMYFCASKLPAGVTGTQYFGPGTRLTVL.

The genes are TRBV4-3 and TRBJ2-1; a possible D gene is TRBD2 (6 bases). This CDR3 comprises 14 residues. From germline, CDR1 is LGHNA and CDR2 YSLEER. Trimming removed 0 bases at V and 11 bases at J, with 14 bases between. The CDR3 DNA is TGCGCCAGCAGCCAAGATTTTTTGGGGGGTAAGCAGTTCTTC. Its protein product is CASSQDFLGGKQFF.

Only a few counts were recorded for this clonotype. The rearrangement uses TRBV5-1 and TRBJ1-1, with D possibly TRBD1 on 6 matching bases. In germline, CDR1 is SGHRS, CDR2 YFSETQ. The CDR3 extends over 14 amino acids. V lost 4 bases and J 0 bases, leaving 10 bases between the germline ends. CDR3 sequence: CASSNGQMNTEAFF. In DNA form, the CDR3 reads TGCGCCAGCAGCAACGGACAGATGAACACTGAAGCTTTCTTT.

This clonotype appeared a few times. The chain is built from TRBV11-2 and TRBJ2-7, with D tentatively TRBD2 (5 bases). The germline V and J ends were trimmed by 5 bases and 2 bases, with 13 bases remaining between them. CDR3 length: 14 amino acids. CDR1 SGHAT and CDR2 FQNNGV come from the germline V gene. CDR3 region: CASSPGFAPYEQYF. The CDR3 nucleotides read TGTGCCAGCAGCCCGGGATTCGCCCCCTACGAGCAGTACTTC.

The table lists this clonotype with a count of one. This rearrangement joins TRBV20-1 to TRBJ2-1, with 12 bases identical to TRBD2. This CDR3 region has 13 residues. V dropped 6 bases and J dropped 8; count of bases not matched to a gene: 5. The germline CDR1 and CDR2 sequences are DFQATT and SNEGSKA (reference sequence). This chain's CDR3 is CSARTSGAHEQFF. The CDR3 coding sequence is TGCAGTGCCCGGACTAGCGGGGCGCATGAGCAGTTCTTC.

This chain connects TRBV19 to TRBJ2-7; 8 bases match TRBD1. Germline assignment: CDR1 LNHDA and CDR2 SQIVND (reference sequence). This CDR3 has 14 residues. V gave up 5 bases and J gave up 6 bases; unmatched junction bases: 9. The CDR3 spells CASSPQGVYREQYF. Written as DNA, the CDR3 is TGTGCCAGTAGTCCACAGGGGGTCTACCGCGAGCAGTACTTC.

This clonotype was detected only a few times. The V and J genes are TRBV7-2 and TRBJ2-7; TRBD2 aligns across 9 bases. The germline V gene has CDR1 SGHTA and CDR2 FQGNSA. The junction had 9 bases not matched to a gene; V was cut back by 2 bases and J by 7 bases. The CDR3 contains 15 residues. In nucleotides, the CDR3 is TGTGCCAGCAGCTTATCGACTAGCGGACCGGGAGAGCAGTACTTC. Encoded protein: CASSLSTSGPGEQYF.

The CDR3 coding sequence is TGTGCCAGTAGTATAGACGGGACAGGGTACCACAATGAGCAGTTCTTC. Its protein product is CASSIDGTGYHNEQFF. J is TRBJ2-1 and V is TRBV19, with 9 bases aligning to TRBD1. V was pared by 0 bases and J by 5 bases, with 5 bases of the junction left unmatched. Per germline, CDR1 LNHDA and CDR2 SQIVND (reference sequence). This CDR3 contains 16 residues.

The J gene is TRBJ1-2, the V gene TRBV7-2; TRBD1 might be the D (5 bases). V was shortened by 5 bases and J by 14 bases, with 15 bases between the two germline ends. In germline, CDR1 is SGHTA, CDR2 FQGNSA. CDR3 length: 11 amino acids. The CDR3: CASSAAGAQTF. Here the CDR3 DNA reads TGTGCCAGCAGCGCCGCCGGGGCCCAAACCTTC.

The chain employs TRBV2 and TRBJ2-3; D remains ambiguous. Germline V gives CDR1 SNHLY, CDR2 FYNNEI. The CDR3 runs to 13 residues. V was clipped by 11 bases and J by 0 bases, with 12 bases between them. CDR3 coding DNA: TGTGCCGGCGCGGAGCCAAGCACAGATACGCAGTATTTT. Its protein is CAGAEPSTDTQYF.

The chain is built from TRBV7-8 and TRBJ2-1, with TRBD2 identical over 8 bases. This CDR3 is 21 amino acids long. J was trimmed by 0 bases and V by 5 bases; bases with no gene match: 21. Per germline, CDR1 SGHVS and CDR2 FQNEAQ. The CDR3 here is CASSPRRGGGTDYSSYNEQFF. The CDR3 bases are TGTGCCAGCAGCCCCCGTAGGGGCGGGGGGACCGACTATAGCTCCTACAATGAGCAGTTCTTC.

This clonotype was observed a few times. The chain joins TRBV2 to TRBJ1-2; D perhaps matches TRBD1 (6 bases). The germline CDR1 and CDR2 sequences are SNHLY and FYNNEI. The V end was cut by 8 bases, the J end by 8 bases, with 30 bases between. The CDR3 contains 17 residues. CDR3 nucleotide sequence: TGTGCCAGCCGAGCTATAATACGGACAGCCGTAAGAAGGGGCTACACCTTC. This translates into CASRAIIRTAVRRGYTF.

The V call is TRBV6-5, the J call TRBJ1-6; TRBD1 matches 7 bases. CDR1 is MNHEY and CDR2 is SVGAGI in the germline V gene. V lost 6 bases, J lost 7 bases, and 9 bases stayed unmatched. The CDR3 runs 15 residues. The CDR3 nucleotides are TGTGCCAGCAGCCCCCGACAGGGAAAGAATTCACCCCTCCACTTT. Translated: CASSPRQGKNSPLHF.

This chain joins TRBV27 and TRBJ1-1; D remains unclear. Per germline, CDR1 MNHEY and CDR2 SMNVEV (reference sequence). This CDR3 is built from 13 residues. V was shortened by 7 bases and J by 4 bases, with 13 bases between the two germline ends. The CDR3 DNA is TGTGCCAGCATGTCGGGGTCCAGCACTGAAGCTTTCTTT. Translated, it gives CASMSGSSTEAFF.

This clonotype was observed a few times. The rearrangement uses TRBV12-3 or TRBV12-4 and TRBJ2-5; 7 positions agree with TRBD1. V gave up 4 bases and J gave up 5 bases; unmatched junction bases: 10. The CDR3 has 15 amino acids. This CDR3 is CASSWDRRLWETQYF. CDR3 DNA: TGTGCCAGCAGTTGGGACAGAAGACTTTGGGAGACCCAGTACTTC.

The chain uses TRBV10-3 and TRBJ2-1, with 13 bases aligning to TRBD2. The V gene's germline CDR1 is ENHRY and CDR2 SYGVKD. The CDR3 runs to 14 residues. The junction had 4 bases not matched to a gene; V was cut back by 6 bases and J by 8 bases. The CDR3 is CAIRTSGRRDEQFF. The CDR3 region has the DNA TGTGCCATCAGGACTAGCGGGAGGAGGGATGAGCAGTTCTTC.

This rearrangement joins TRBV4-1 to TRBJ1-1; D is unclear. The CDR3 is 15 amino acids. Deletions cut 5 bases from V and 1 base from J, with 14 bases between. CDR1 is MGHRA and CDR2 is YSYEKL in the germline V gene. CDR3 sequence (DNA): TGCGCCAGCAGCAAGCAAGACCGGCAGAACACTGAAGCTTTCTTT. Translation gives CASSKQDRQNTEAFF.

This clonotype was counted only a few times. The CDR3 region has the DNA TGTGCCAGCAGCGCCTACCCGGGACAGGGGTACGAGCAGTACTTC. The encoded protein is CASSAYPGQGYEQYF. The chain joins TRBV7-8 to TRBJ2-7; 10 bases match TRBD1. The CDR3 runs to 15 residues. V lost 5 bases to trimming and J lost 4 bases; unmatched junction nucleotides: 8. Germline CDR1 SGHVS, CDR2 FQNEAQ.

CDR3 amino acids: CASSPVVDISDTQYF. DNA for the CDR3: TGTGCCAGCTCACCTGTTGTGGATATATCAGATACGCAGTATTTT. The chain carries TRBV18 and TRBJ2-3; no firm D call. Germline V gives CDR1 KGHSH, CDR2 LQKENI. Between the trimmed V and J ends, which lost 3 bases and 4 bases, there was a span of 14 bases. This CDR3 comprises 15 residues.

V usage is TRBV7-2 and J usage is TRBJ2-3; perhaps TRBD2 as D (5 bases). This CDR3 comprises 15 residues. The V gene lost 1 base and the J gene lost 0 bases, with 8 bases spanning the gap. Per the germline V gene, CDR1 is SGHTA and CDR2 is FQGNSA. The CDR3 bases are TGTGCCAGCAGCTTAGGAGGGCCTAGCACAGATACGCAGTATTTT. Its translation: CASSLGGPSTDTQYF. The entire variable domain, with the rest obtained from reference TRBV7-2 and TRBJ2-3, is as follows: GAGVSQSPSNKVTEKGKDVELRCDPISGHTALYWYRQSLGQGLEFLIYFQGNSAPDKSGLPSDRFSAERTGGSVSTLTIQRTQQEDSAVYLCASSLGGPSTDTQYFGPGTRLTVL.

The chain links TRBV6-1 to TRBJ1-1; D not certain. The CDR3 is 14 amino acids. The V end lost 2 bases, the J end lost 6 bases, and 13 bases lay between the germline ends. Per the germline V gene, CDR1 is MNHNS and CDR2 is SASEGT. DNA of the CDR3: TGTGCCAGCAGTGAAAGGCGCTATCGGGCTGAAGCTTTCTTT. It is translated as CASSERRYRAEAFF.